This T cell receptor beta chain was identified during a study of vaccination and CD4 T cells after COVID-19. Treatment reported: approximately nine-day PBMC culture with coronavirus spike peptide pools or control peptides (ViraFEST assay). Oncomine TCR Beta short-read sequencing was applied to DNA from cultured CD4+ T cells. The source of extracted genomic DNA was cultured CD4+ T cells. Each CDR3 protein gets one entry after TCRdb re-called the PCR reads with MiXCR. The sample carries about 15,000 distinct CDR3 sequences, roughly 60% recorded once. As concerns this clonotype: The antigen remains unidentified.

The sequence derives from a human donor who had recovered from COVID-19. Specimen: CD4+ T cells from blood, cultured in vitro.

CDR3 in amino acids: CATSRDRLAGGPRSEQFF. CDR3 sequence (DNA): TGTGCCACCAGCAGAGATAGACTAGCGGGAGGGCCGAGGTCTGAGCAGTTCTTC. The chain joins TRBV15 to TRBJ2-1; 14 bases fit TRBD2. The germline V gene has CDR1 LNHNV and CDR2 YYDKDF (reference sequence). Losses at the gene ends were 0 bases for V and 9 bases for J; bases not matched to a gene: 10. CDR3 length: 18 residues.